This TCR beta chain is drawn from a study of CD8 T cells in Susac syndrome. Study-wide context: Among the Susac syndrome patients who underwent sequencing, roughly six had clinically active disease, while eight or nine of them were in remission. Findings and limits, study-wide: Among active patients and in TEMRA cells, CD8+ clonal expansion in Susac reached its peak.

Both CD4+ and CD8+ T cells were negatively isolated, and TEMRA cells underwent FACS enrichment. A quantity of about 0.45 to 1 ug RNA underwent reverse transcription using random hexamers. The CDR3 of TCR beta was amplified by immunoSEQ multiplex PCR across 54 Vbeta and 13 Jbeta. TCRdb analysed the immunoSEQ multiplex PCR reads with MiXCR anew, one entry per CDR3 protein. The sample includes about 120,000 distinct CDR3 sequences, just under 95% of them seen just once. In the case of this clonotype: Its target is not known.

This receptor was taken from a human donor with Susac syndrome. Input material: CD8+ T cells from PBMCs.

CDR3 in amino acids: CASSWGQAANTGELFF. The CDR3, as DNA: TGTGCCAGCAGTTGGGGACAGGCCGCGAACACCGGGGAGCTGTTTTTT. The rearrangement joins TRBV2 to TRBJ2-2, with 8 bases aligning to TRBD1. The V and J ends lost 5 bases and 0 bases, in that order; junction bases with no gene match: 5. The CDR3 is 16 residues long. CDR1 and CDR2 from the germline V gene are SNHLY and FYNNEI.